This TCR beta chain was identified during a study of shared clonotypes between healthy human individuals. Naive CD8 populations comprised CD45RO-negative cells positively selected for CCR7, excluding terminally differentiated effector memory CD45RA+ cells. The V gene's germline CDR1 is SGHVS and CDR2 FQNEAQ. This CDR3 is built from 16 residues. After removal of 0 bases from V and 3 bases from J, the junction contained 7 bases not matched to a gene. Whole-study results and caveats: Richness estimates generally favored naive over memory subsets.

As regards this clone: As yet, its antigen is unknown.

Researchers divided each subset's genomic DNA evenly across several immunoSEQ plates. Using immunoSEQ multiplex PCR, the repertoire was profiled, and TCRdb retains in-frame clones only, with some absent. The data show some 2,000,000 clones, with approximately 94% seen just once and about 1.1% held by the top ten. This chain joins TRBV7-8 and TRBJ2-7, with 8 nucleotides matching TRBD2. This clonotype was sampled from a man aged 18-30 years in good health. Sequencing was performed on naive CD8+ T cells sorted from blood. The CDR3 DNA reads TGTGCCAGCAGCTTAGCCGCAACTAGCGGTTTCTACGAGCAGTACTTC. It specifies CASSLAATSGFYEQYF. Based on the CDR3 plus reference TRBV7-8 and TRBJ2-7, the full variable domain is GAGVSQSPRYKVAKRGQDVALRCDPISGHVSLFWYQQALGQGPEFLTYFQNEAQLDKSGLPSDRFFAERPEGSVSTLKIQRTQQEDSAVYLCASSLAATSGFYEQYFGPGTRLTVT.